A selection of T cell receptor beta chains follows, all from one sample in a study of Graves' ophthalmopathy and Graves' hyperthyroidism. TCRdb recomputed calls from the multiplex PCR reads with MiXCR, one row per CDR3 protein. The sample contains about 370,000 distinct CDR3 sequences, roughly 18% of which appear only once. Specimen: peripheral blood. The receptors were gathered from a woman aged 18 to 35 with Graves' ophthalmopathy. CDR3s include the opening cysteine and the closing phenylalanine or tryptophan. The D gene is left open where the match is weak. Clone sizes are given selectively: once, few, many, or a class where the clone is expanded.

TRBJ1-1	TRBD1	TRBV11-1	-	TGTGCCAGCAGCCCGGAATCGGACAGGACGAACACTGAAGCTTTCTTT	CASSPESDRTNTEAFF
TRBJ1-2	-	TRBV12-3/TRBV12-4	-	TGTGCCAGCAGTTACTCCACGAGGACGGACCGGAGCCATGGCTACACCTTC	CASSYSTRTDRSHGYTF
TRBJ2-3	-	TRBV9	-	TGTGCCAGCAGCGTCCACCTATACGCAGATACGCAGTATTTT	CASSVHLYADTQYF
TRBJ2-7	-	TRBV4-3	many	TGCGCCAGCAGCCAAGAGCACAGGGACTCCTACGAGCAGTACTTC	CASSQEHRDSYEQYF
TRBJ2-7	-	TRBV4-1	many	TGCGCCAGCAGCCAAGCGCAGACAAAGAACTCCTACGAGCAGTACTTC	CASSQAQTKNSYEQYF
TRBJ1-2	-	TRBV7-2	-	TGTGCCAGCAGCTTAGACAGTCAAAACTATGGCTACACCTTC	CASSLDSQNYGYTF
TRBJ2-7	-	TRBV6-5	many	TGTGCCAGCAGTTCAGGGGTCTACGAGCAGTACTTC	CASSSGVYEQYF
TRBJ1-6	-	TRBV9	many	TGTGCCAGCAGCGTACAGGGAGATTCACCCCTCCACTTT	CASSVQGDSPLHF
TRBJ2-7	TRBD2	TRBV7-8	-	TGTGCCAGCAGCTTAAGCGGGAGGTTCAACGAGCAGTACTTC	CASSLSGRFNEQYF
TRBJ1-1	-	TRBV7-8	many	TGTGCCAGCAGCTTAGAGACCCGCATCGACGAAGCTTTCTTT	CASSLETRIDEAFF
TRBJ1-6	-	TRBV19	many	TGTGCCAGTAGCCCGGACCGGGATTCACCCCTCCACTTT	CASSPDRDSPLHF
TRBJ2-5	TRBD2	TRBV6-5	many	TGTGCCAGCAGTTACTTTAGCGGGGGGGTCCAAGAGACCCAGTACTTC	CASSYFSGGVQETQYF
TRBJ2-7	-	TRBV5-6	many	TGTGCCAGCAGCTCTACCAGGGGTTCCTACGAGCAGTACTTC	CASSSTRGSYEQYF
TRBJ1-3	-	TRBV12-3/TRBV12-4	many	TGTGCCAGCAGTAGCGGGGGAGTTGGAAACACCATATATTTT	CASSSGGVGNTIYF
TRBJ2-7	-	TRBV4-2	many	TGTGCCAGCAGCCAAGAAGAAGGACAGCGCTACGAGCAGTACTTC	CASSQEEGQRYEQYF
TRBJ1-5	-	TRBV12-3/TRBV12-4	many	TGTGCCAGCAGGCCGATGAGCGCCCCCAATCAGCCCCAGCATTTT	CASRPMSAPNQPQHF
TRBJ2-2	-	TRBV12-3/TRBV12-4	-	TGTGCCAGCAGTTTGGGGCTGTCGAACACCGGGGAGCTGTTTTTT	CASSLGLSNTGELFF
TRBJ1-1	-	TRBV3-1	many	TGTGCCAGCAGCCAAGATCGGGGTTTGATTGAAGCTTTCTTT	CASSQDRGLIEAFF
TRBJ2-5	-	TRBV6-4	many	TGTGCCAGCAGTCCGAATAGGCCGCGGTGCCAAGAGACCCAGTACTTC	CASSPNRPRCQETQYF
TRBJ2-1	-	TRBV6-5	-	TGTGCCAGCAGTTACTCGGCAACGCCCTACAATGAGCAGTTCTTC	CASSYSATPYNEQFF
TRBJ1-5	-	TRBV15	-	TGTGCCACCAGCAGAGATAGAGGACCGGGGAATCAGCCCCAGCATTTT	CATSRDRGPGNQPQHF
TRBJ1-2	-	TRBV13	-	TGTGCCAGCAGCTTTGGAGCCAGGGTTGATGGCTACACCTTC	CASSFGARVDGYTF
TRBJ2-7	TRBD1	TRBV7-2	many	TGTGCCAGCAGCTTAGGGGGACAGTTAAGCTCCTACGAGCAGTACTTC	CASSLGGQLSSYEQYF
TRBJ2-5	-	TRBV15	-	TGTGCCACCAGCAGAGATGGGCCTCAAGAGGTGGGAGAGACCCAGTACTTC	CATSRDGPQEVGETQYF
TRBJ1-1	-	TRBV20-1	many	TGCAGTGCTCTAGCCAGGGGCCTTGTATATCTAGCTTTCTTT	CSALARGLVYLAFF
TRBJ2-5	-	TRBV6-1	-	TGTGCCAGCAGTGTTATAGGAGAGACCCAGTACTTC	CASSVIGETQYF
TRBJ2-7	TRBD2	TRBV28	many	TGTGCCAGCAGTTCCGGACTAGCGGGATTCTCCTACGAGCAGTACTTC	CASSSGLAGFSYEQYF
TRBJ2-7	-	TRBV6-1	many	TGTGCCAGCAGCCCCCGACGGAGGGGCTACGAGCAGTACTTC	CASSPRRRGYEQYF
TRBJ2-2	-	TRBV30	once	TGTGCCTGGAGTTCCCGGGGAGGGGGTAGCACCGGGGAGCTGTTTTTT	CAWSSRGGGSTGELFF
TRBJ1-1	-	TRBV20-1	-	TGCAGTGCTAGAAGATCAGTCGGGAGGAACACTGAAGCTTTCTTT	CSARRSVGRNTEAFF
TRBJ1-2	-	TRBV12-3/TRBV12-4	many	TGTGCCAGCAGTTTAGGGGGGTTCTATGGCTACACCTTC	CASSLGGFYGYTF
TRBJ2-7	TRBD1	TRBV13	few	TGTGCCAGCAGCCCTCGACAAGGGGGCTATTACGAGCAGTACTTC	CASSPRQGGYYEQYF
TRBJ2-5	-	TRBV4-1	many	TGCGCCAGCAGCCGGGACCCAGGGTCGGAGACCCAGTACTTC	CASSRDPGSETQYF
TRBJ1-2	-	TRBV30	many	TGTGCCTGGACCGGGCCTTTCTATGGCTACACCTTC	CAWTGPFYGYTF
TRBJ1-3	-	TRBV29-1	many	TGCAGCGCCCAGATGGGAAACACCATATATTTT	CSAQMGNTIYF
TRBJ1-1	-	TRBV13	many	TGTGCCAGCAGCGGAGCACAGGACGGGAACACTGAAGCTTTCTTT	CASSGAQDGNTEAFF
TRBJ2-5	-	TRBV20-1	-	TGCAGTGCTCCAGGACAGTGGGGGGGAGAGACCCAGTACTTC	CSAPGQWGGETQYF
TRBJ2-7	-	TRBV11-2	many	TGTGCCAGCAGCTTAGATCCGGCGGAGGATTACGAGCAGTACTTC	CASSLDPAEDYEQYF
TRBJ1-2	-	TRBV2	many	TGTGCCAGCCGGGACACCAGCTATGGCTACACCTTC	CASRDTSYGYTF
TRBJ2-7	-	TRBV20-1	many	TGCAGTGCCCGAGGGAAAGGGAATTCCTACGAGCAGTACTTC	CSARGKGNSYEQYF
TRBJ1-1	-	TRBV28	many	TGTGCCAGCAGTCTCCTCGGAAATACCGGGTTTAAGACTTTCTTT	CASSLLGNTGFKTFF
TRBJ1-1	-	TRBV10-3	many	TGTGCCATCAGGACCATGAACACTGAAGCTTTCTTT	CAIRTMNTEAFF
TRBJ2-5	-	TRBV13	many	TGTGCCAGCAGCTTAACTGAGGGCGGGTACGTCGGAGAGACCCAGTACTTC	CASSLTEGGYVGETQYF
TRBJ1-1	-	TRBV29-1	many	TGCAGCGTTTCACCGGCAGGGAGGACTGAAGCTTTCTTT	CSVSPAGRTEAFF
TRBJ2-2	TRBD2	TRBV20-1	many	TGCAGTGCCCAGGGGCTAGCGGGGGGGCGCACCGGGGAGCTGTTTTTT	CSAQGLAGGRTGELFF
TRBJ1-5	TRBD1	TRBV27	many	TGTGCCAGCAGCAAACAGGGGGCTGGAGTCTATAGCAATCAGCCCCAGCATTTT	CASSKQGAGVYSNQPQHF
TRBJ1-6	TRBD1	TRBV2	many	TGTGCCAGCTGGACAGGGTTCGATAATTCACCCCTCCACTTT	CASWTGFDNSPLHF
TRBJ2-2	TRBD1	TRBV12-3/TRBV12-4	many	TGTGCCAGCAGTTCTAGGGACAGGGGCCCCGAGGTCGGGGAGCTGTTTTTT	CASSSRDRGPEVGELFF
TRBJ1-3	-	TRBV4-3	many	TGCGCCAGCAGCCAAGAAACTCGCAGGGCCCCTGGAAACACCATATATTTT	CASSQETRRAPGNTIYF
TRBJ1-2	TRBD1	TRBV4-2	-	TGTGCCAGCAGCTCTCGGGACAGCGAAAAGGGCTACACCTTC	CASSSRDSEKGYTF
TRBJ1-1	-	TRBV2	many	TGTGCCAGCAGGTTTCTACAGCTCCAGCACACTGAAGCTTTCTTT	CASRFLQLQHTEAFF
TRBJ1-5	-	TRBV6-5	few	TGTGCCAGCAGTTACAATCGGGCTAATCAGCCCCAGCATTTT	CASSYNRANQPQHF
TRBJ1-2	-	TRBV19	many	TGTGCCAGTAGTTCCCGGGACGGTAACTATGGCTACACCTTC	CASSSRDGNYGYTF
TRBJ2-5	-	TRBV7-2	many	TGTGCCAGCAGCTCCAGGGGGGGCTCGGAGACCCAGTACTTC	CASSSRGGSETQYF
TRBJ1-1	-	TRBV19	many	TGTGCCAGTACGACAGCCTTGAACACTGAAGCTTTCTTT	CASTTALNTEAFF
TRBJ1-1	-	TRBV7-6	many	TGTGCCAGCAGCTTAAAACAGGCAGTGAACACTGAAGCTTTCTTT	CASSLKQAVNTEAFF
TRBJ2-4	TRBD2	TRBV6-1	few	TGTGCCAGCATTAAGCCGGGACTAGGGGTTCAAGTTGGGTTCTTC	CASIKPGLGVQVGFF
TRBJ1-5	TRBD1	TRBV18	-	TGTGCCAGCTCACCAACGACAGGGGGCAGGGTCCAGCCCCAGCATTTT	CASSPTTGGRVQPQHF
TRBJ2-7	-	TRBV12-3/TRBV12-4	many	TGTGCCAGCAGTTCAACCTACTACGAGCAGTACTTC	CASSSTYYEQYF
TRBJ2-5	-	TRBV7-3	few	TGTGCCACTACCCCCGATTTGGTCTCCCGGGAGACCCAGTACTTC	CATTPDLVSRETQYF